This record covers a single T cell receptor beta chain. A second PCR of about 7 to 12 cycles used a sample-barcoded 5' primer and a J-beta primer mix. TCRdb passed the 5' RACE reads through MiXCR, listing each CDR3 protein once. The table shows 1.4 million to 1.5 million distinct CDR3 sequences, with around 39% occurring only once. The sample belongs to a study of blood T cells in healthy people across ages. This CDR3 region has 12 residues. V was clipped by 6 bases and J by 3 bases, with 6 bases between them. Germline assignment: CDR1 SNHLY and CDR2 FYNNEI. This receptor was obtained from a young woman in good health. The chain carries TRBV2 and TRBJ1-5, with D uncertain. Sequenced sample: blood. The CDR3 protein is CASRMANQPQHF. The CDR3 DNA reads TGTGCCAGCAGAATGGCCAATCAGCCCCAGCATTTT.